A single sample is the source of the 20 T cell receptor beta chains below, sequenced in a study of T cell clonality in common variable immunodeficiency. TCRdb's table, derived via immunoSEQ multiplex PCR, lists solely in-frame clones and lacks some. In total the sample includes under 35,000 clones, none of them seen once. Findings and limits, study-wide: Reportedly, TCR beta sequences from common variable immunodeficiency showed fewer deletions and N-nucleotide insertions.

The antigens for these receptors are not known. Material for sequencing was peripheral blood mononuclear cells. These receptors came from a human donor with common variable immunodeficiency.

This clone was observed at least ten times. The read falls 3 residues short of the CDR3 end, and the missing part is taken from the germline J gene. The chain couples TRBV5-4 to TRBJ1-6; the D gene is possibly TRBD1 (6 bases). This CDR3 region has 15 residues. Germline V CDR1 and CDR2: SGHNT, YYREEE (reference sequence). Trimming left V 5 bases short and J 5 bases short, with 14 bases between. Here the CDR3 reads CASRQEDRDNSPLHF. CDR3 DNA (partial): TGTGCCAGCAGGCAAGAGGACAGAGATAATTCACCC. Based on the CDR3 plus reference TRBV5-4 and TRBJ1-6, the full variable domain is ETGVTQSPTHLIKTRGQQVTLRCSSQSGHNTVSWYQQALGQGPQFIFQYYREEENGRGNFPPRFSGLQFPNYSSELNVNALELDDSALYLCASRQEDRDNSPLHFGNGTRLTVT.

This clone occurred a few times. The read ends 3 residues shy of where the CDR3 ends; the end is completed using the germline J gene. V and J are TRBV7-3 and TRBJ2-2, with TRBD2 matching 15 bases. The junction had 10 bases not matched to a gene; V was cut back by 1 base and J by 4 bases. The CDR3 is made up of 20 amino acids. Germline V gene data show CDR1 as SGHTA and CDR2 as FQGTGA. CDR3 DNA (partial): TGTGCCAGCAGCTTAAAATTTTGGGGGACTAGCGGGGGGTTCACCGGGGAG. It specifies CASSLKFWGTSGGFTGE. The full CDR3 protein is CASSLKFWGTSGGFTGELFF. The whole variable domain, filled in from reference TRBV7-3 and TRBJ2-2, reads GAGVSQTPSNKVTEKGKYVELRCDPISGHTALYWYRQSLGQGPEFLIYFQGTGAADDSGLPNDRFFAVRPEGSVSTLKIQRTERGDSAVYLCASSLKFWGTSGGFTGELFFGEGSRLTVL.

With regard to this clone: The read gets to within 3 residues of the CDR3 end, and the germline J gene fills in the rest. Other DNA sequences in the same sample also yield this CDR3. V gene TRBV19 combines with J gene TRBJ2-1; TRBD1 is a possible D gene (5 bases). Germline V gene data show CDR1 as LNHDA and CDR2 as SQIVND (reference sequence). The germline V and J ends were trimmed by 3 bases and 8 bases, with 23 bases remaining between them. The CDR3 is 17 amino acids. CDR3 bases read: TGTGCCAGTAGTATCTACCTTAACCGGGCTAGGGGCGATGAG. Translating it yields CASSIYLNRARGDE. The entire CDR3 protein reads CASSIYLNRARGDEQFF.

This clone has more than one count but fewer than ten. The CDR3 is CASSYVAGFPRTDTQYF. CDR3 bases read: TGTGCCAGCAGTTATGTTGCGGGGTTCCCTCGTACAGATACG. The rearrangement uses TRBV6-2 or TRBV6-3 and TRBJ2-3, with D possibly matching TRBD2 (6 bases). The read falls 3 residues short of the CDR3 end, and the missing part is taken from the germline J gene. The CDR3 length is 17 residues. Trimming stripped 3 bases from V and 3 bases from J, with 19 bases between. Germline CDR1 is MNHEY and CDR2 is SVGEGT.

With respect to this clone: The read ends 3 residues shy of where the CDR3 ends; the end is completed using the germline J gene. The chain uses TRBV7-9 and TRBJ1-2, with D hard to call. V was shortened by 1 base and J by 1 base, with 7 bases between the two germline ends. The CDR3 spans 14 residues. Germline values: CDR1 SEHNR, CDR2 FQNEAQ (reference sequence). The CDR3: CASSLEANNYGYTF. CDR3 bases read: TGTGCCAGCAGCTTAGAGGCCAATAACTATGGC.

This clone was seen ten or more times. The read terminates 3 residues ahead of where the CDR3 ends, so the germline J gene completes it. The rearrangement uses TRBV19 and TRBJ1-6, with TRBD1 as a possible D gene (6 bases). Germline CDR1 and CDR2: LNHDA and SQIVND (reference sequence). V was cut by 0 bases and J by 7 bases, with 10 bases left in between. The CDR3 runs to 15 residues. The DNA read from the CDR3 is TGTGCCAGTAGTATAGAGGGCACAGGGAATTCACCC. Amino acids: CASSIEGTGNSP. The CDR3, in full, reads CASSIEGTGNSPLHF.

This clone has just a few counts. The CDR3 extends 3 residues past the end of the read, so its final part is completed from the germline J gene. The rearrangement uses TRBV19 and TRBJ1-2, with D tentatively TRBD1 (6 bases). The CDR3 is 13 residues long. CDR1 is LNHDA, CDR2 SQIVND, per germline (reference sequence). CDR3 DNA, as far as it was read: TGTGCCAGTAGTATCCAGGGGCTAAGGGGC. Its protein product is CASSIQGLRG. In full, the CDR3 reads CASSIQGLRGYTF.

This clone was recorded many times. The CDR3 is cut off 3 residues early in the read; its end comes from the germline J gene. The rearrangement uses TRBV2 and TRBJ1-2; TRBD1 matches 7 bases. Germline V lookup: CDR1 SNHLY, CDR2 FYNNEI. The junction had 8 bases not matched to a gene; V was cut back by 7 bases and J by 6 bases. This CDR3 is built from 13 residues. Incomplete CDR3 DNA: TGTGCCAGCAACCGGGACAGCGATAATGGC. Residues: CASNRDSDNG. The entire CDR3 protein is CASNRDSDNGYTF.

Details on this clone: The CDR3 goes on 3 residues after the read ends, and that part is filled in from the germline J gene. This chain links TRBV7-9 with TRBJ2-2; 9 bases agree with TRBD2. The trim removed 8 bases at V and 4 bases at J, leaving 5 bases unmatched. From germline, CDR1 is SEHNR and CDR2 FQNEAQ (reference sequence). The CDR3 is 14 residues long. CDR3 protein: CASLAGGGTGELFF. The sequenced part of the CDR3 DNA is TGTGCCAGCCTCGCGGGGGGGGGCACCGGGGAG.

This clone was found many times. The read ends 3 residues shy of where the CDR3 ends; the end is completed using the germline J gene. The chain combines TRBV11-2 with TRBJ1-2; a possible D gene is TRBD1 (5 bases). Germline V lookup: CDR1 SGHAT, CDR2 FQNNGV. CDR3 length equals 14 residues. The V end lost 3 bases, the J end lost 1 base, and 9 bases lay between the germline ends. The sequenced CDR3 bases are TGTGCCAGCAGCTTCGGGGGGGGTAACTATGGC. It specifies CASSFGGGNYG. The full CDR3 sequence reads CASSFGGGNYGYTF.

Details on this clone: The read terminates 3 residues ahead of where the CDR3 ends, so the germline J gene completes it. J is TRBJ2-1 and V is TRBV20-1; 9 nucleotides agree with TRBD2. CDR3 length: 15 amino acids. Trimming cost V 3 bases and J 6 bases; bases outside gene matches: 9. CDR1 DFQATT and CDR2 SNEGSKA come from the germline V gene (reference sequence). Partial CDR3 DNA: TGCAGTGCTAGTCCAGCGGGGGGTCTTTCCAATGAG. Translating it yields CSASPAGGLSNE. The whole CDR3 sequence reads CSASPAGGLSNEQFF.

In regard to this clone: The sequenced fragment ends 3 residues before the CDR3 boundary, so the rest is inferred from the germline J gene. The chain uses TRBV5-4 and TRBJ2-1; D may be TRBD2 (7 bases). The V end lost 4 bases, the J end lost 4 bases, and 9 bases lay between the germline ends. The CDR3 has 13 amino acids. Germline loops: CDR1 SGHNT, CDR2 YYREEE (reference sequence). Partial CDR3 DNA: TGTGCCAGCAGCGGGGGGGCTTACAATGAG. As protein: CASSGGAYNE. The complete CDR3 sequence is CASSGGAYNEQFF. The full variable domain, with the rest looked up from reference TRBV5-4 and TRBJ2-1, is ETGVTQSPTHLIKTRGQQVTLRCSSQSGHNTVSWYQQALGQGPQFIFQYYREEENGRGNFPPRFSGLQFPNYSSELNVNALELDDSALYLCASSGGAYNEQFFGPGTRLTVL.

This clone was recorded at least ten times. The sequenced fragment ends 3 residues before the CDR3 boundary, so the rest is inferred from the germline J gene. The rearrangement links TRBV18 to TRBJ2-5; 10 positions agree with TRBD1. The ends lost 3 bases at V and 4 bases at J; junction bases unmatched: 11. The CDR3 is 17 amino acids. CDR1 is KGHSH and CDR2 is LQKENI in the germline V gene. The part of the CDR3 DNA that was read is TGTGCCAGCTCACCGATCATGATTGGGACAGGGGTAGAGACC. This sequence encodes CASSPIMIGTGVET. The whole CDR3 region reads CASSPIMIGTGVETQYF.

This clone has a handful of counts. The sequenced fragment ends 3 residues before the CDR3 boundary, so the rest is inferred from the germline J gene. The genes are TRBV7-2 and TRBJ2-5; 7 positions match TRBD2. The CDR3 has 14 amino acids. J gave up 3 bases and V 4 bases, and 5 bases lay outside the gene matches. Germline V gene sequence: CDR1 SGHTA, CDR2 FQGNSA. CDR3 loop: CASSSGGGEETQYF. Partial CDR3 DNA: TGTGCCAGCAGCTCGGGGGGTGGCGAAGAGACC.

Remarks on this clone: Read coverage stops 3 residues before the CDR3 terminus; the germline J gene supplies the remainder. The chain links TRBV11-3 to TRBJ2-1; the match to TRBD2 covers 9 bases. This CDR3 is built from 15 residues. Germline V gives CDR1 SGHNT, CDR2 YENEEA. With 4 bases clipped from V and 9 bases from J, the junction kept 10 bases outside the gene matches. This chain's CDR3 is CASSWGGGAGAEQFF. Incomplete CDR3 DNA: TGTGCCAGCAGCTGGGGCGGGGGGGCCGGGGCTGAG.

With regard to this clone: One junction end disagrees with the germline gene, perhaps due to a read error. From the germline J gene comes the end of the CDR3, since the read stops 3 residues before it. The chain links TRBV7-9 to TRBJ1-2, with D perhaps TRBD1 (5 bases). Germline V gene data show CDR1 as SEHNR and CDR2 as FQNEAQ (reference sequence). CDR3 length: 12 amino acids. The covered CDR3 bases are TGTTCCAGCAGCCTTCAGGGAGCTGGC. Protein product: CSSSLQGAG. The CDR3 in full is CSSSLQGAGYTF.

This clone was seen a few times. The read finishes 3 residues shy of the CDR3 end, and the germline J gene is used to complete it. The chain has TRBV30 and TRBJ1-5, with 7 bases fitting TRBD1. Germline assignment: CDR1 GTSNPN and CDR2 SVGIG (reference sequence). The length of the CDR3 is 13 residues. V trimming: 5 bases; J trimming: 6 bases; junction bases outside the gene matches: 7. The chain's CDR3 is CAWATGNSQPQHF. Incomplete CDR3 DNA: TGTGCCTGGGCGACAGGGAATAGTCAGCCC.

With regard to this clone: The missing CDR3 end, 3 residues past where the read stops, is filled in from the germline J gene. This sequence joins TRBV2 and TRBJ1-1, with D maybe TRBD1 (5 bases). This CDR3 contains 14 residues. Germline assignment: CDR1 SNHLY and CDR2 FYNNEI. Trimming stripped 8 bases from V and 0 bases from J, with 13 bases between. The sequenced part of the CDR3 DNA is TGTGCCAGCGACAGAGGACGGTTGAACACTGAA. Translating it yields CASDRGRLNTE. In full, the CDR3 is CASDRGRLNTEAFF.

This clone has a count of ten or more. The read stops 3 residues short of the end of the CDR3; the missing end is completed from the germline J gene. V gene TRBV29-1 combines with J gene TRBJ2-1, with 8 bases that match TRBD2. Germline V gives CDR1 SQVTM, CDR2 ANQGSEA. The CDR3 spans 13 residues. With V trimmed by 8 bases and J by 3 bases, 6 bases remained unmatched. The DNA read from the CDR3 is TGCAGCCCATTAGCGGGAAACTACAATGAG. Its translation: CSPLAGNYNE. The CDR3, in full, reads CSPLAGNYNEQFF.

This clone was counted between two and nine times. The part of the CDR3 DNA that was read is TGTGCCAGCAGCTTAAGATTCCATTTCGGCGGGAAGGTGGGTAGGAGCAATCAGCCC. Amino acid sequence: CASSLRFHFGGKVGRSNQP. The CDR3 in its entirety is CASSLRFHFGGKVGRSNQPQHF. The V gene is TRBV7-3, the J gene TRBJ1-5, with D uncertain. The read stops 3 residues short of the end of the CDR3; the missing end is completed from the germline J gene. Between the trimmed V and J ends, which lost 1 base and 1 base, there was a span of 29 bases. CDR1 and CDR2 (germline): SGHTA, FQGTGA. CDR3 length: 22 amino acids.